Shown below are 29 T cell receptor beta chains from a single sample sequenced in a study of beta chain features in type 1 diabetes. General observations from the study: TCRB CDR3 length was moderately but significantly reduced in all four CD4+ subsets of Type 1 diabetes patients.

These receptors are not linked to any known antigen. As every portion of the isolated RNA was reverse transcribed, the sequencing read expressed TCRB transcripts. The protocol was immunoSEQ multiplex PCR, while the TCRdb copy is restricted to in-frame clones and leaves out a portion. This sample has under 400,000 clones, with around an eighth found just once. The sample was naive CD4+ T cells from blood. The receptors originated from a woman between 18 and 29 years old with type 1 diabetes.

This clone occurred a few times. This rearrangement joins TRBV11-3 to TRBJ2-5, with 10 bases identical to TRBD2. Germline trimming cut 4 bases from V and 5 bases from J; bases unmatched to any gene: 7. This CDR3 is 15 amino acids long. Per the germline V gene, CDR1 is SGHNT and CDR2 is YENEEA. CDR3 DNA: TGTGCCAGCAGCTCACTAGCGGGGCCGGGGGAGACCCAGTACTTC. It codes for CASSSLAGPGETQYF.

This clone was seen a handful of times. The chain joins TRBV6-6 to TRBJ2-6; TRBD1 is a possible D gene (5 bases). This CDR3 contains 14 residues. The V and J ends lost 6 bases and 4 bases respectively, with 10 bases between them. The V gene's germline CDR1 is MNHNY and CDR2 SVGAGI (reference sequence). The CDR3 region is CASRGAVGANVLTF. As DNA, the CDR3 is TGTGCCAGCAGAGGGGCCGTCGGGGCCAACGTCCTGACTTTC.

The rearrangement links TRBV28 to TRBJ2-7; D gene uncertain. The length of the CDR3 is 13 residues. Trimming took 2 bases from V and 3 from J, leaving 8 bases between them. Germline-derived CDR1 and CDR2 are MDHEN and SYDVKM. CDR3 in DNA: TGTGCCAGCAGTTTAGACACCCTCTACGAGCAGTACTTC. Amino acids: CASSLDTLYEQYF.

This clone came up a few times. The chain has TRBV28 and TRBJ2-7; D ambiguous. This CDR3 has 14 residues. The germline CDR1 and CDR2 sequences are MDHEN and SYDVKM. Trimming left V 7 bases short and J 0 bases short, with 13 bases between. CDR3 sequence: CASMGPGSSYEQYF. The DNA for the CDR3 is TGTGCCAGCATGGGCCCAGGTTCCTCCTACGAGCAGTACTTC.

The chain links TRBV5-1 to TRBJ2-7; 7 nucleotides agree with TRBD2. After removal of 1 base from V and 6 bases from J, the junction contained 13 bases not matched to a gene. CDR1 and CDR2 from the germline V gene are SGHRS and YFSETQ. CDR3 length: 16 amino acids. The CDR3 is CASSLSAGVSLGEQYF. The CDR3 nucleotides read TGCGCCAGCAGCTTGAGTGCGGGAGTCTCTTTGGGCGAGCAGTACTTC.

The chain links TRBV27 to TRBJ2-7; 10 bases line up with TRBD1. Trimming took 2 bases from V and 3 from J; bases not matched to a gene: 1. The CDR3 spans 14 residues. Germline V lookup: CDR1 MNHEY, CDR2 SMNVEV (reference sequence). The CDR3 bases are TGTGCCAGCAGTTTAAGGACAGGGGGCTACGAGCAGTACTTC. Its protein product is CASSLRTGGYEQYF.

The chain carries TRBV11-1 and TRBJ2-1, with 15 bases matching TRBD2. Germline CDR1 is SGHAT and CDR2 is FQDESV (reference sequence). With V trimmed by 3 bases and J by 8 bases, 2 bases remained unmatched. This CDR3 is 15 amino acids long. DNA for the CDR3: TGTGCCAGCAGCTTTTGGACTAGCGGGAGGGATGAGCAGTTCTTC. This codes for CASSFWTSGRDEQFF.

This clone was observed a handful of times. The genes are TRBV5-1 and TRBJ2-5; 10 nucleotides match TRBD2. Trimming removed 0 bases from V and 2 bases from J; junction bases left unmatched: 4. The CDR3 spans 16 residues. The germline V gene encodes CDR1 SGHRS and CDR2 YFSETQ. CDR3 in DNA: TGCGCCAGCAGCTTGGCGCTAGCGGGAGTACAAGAGACCCAGTACTTC. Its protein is CASSLALAGVQETQYF.

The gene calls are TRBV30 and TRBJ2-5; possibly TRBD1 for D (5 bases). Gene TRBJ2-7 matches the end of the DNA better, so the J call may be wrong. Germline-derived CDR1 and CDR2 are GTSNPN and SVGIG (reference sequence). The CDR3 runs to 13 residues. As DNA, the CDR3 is TGTGCCTGGATGCGTCAGGGCCCCAACGAGCAGTACTTC. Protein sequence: CAWMRQGPNEQYF.

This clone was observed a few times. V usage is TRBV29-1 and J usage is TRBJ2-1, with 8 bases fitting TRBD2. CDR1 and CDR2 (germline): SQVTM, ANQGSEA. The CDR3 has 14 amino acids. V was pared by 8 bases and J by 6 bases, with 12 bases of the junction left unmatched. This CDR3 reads CSITSGGLPNEQFF. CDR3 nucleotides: TGCAGCATAACCAGCGGGGGACTCCCCAATGAGCAGTTCTTC.

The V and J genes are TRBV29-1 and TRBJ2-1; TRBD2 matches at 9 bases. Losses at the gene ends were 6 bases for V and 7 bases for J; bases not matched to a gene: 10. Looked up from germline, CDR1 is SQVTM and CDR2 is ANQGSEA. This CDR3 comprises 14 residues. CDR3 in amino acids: CSVVKAGGGNEQFF. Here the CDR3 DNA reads TGCAGCGTCGTCAAAGCGGGAGGAGGAAATGAGCAGTTCTTC.

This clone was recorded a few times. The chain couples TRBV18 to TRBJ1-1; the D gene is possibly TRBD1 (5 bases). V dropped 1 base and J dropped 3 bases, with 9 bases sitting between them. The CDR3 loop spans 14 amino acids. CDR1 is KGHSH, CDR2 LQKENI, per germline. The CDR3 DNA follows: TGTGCCAGCTCACCACGGGGGGTGGACACTGAAGCTTTCTTT. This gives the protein CASSPRGVDTEAFF.

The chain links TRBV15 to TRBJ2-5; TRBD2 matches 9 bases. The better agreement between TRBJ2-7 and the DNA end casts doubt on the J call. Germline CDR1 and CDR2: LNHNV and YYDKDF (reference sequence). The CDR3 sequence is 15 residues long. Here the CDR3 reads CATSRDSSGAYEQYF. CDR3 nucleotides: TGTGCCACCAGCAGAGATTCTAGCGGGGCTTACGAGCAGTACTTC.

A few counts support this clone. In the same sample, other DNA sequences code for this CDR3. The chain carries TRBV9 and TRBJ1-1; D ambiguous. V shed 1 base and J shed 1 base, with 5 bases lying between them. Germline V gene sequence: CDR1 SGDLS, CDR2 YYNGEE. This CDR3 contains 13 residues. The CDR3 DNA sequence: TGTGCCAGCAGCGTACGGGGGAACACTGAAGCTTTCTTT. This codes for CASSVRGNTEAFF.

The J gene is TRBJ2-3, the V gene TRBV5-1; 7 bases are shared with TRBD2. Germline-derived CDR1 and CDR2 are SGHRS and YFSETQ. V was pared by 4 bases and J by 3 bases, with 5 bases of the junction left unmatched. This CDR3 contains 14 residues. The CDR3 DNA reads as TGCGCCAGCAGCGGACTAGTGGGAACAGATACGCAGTATTTT. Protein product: CASSGLVGTDTQYF.

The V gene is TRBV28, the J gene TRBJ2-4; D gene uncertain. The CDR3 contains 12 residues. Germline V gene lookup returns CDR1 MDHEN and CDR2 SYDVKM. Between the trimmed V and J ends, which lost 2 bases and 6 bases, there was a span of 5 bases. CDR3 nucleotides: TGTGCCAGCAGTTTACCTAGAAACATTCAGTACTTC. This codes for CASSLPRNIQYF.

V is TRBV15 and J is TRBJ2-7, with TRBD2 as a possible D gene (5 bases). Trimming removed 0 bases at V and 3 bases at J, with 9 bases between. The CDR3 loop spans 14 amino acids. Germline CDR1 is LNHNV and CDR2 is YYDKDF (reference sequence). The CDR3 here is CATSREPGNYEQYF. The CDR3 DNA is TGTGCCACCAGCAGAGAGCCGGGGAACTACGAGCAGTACTTC.

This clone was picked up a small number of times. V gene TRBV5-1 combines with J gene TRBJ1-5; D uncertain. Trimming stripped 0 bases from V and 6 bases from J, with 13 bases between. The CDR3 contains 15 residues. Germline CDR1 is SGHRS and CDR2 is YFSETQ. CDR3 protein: CASSLVADGAQPQHF. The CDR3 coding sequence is TGCGCCAGCAGCTTGGTGGCAGACGGAGCTCAGCCCCAGCATTTT.

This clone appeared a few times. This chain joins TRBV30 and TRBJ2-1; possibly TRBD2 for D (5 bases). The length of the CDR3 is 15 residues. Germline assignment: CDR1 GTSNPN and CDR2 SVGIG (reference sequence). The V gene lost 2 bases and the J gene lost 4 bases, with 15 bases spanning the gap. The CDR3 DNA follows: TGTGCCTGGAGTATTAAGCGGAACCCGTACAATGAGCAGTTCTTC. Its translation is CAWSIKRNPYNEQFF.

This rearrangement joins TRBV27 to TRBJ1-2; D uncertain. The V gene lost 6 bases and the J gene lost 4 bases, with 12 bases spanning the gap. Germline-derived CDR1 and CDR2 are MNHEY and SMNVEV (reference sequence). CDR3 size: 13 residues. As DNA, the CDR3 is TGTGCCAGCAGACCCGAGGGAATCTATGGCTACACCTTC. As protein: CASRPEGIYGYTF.

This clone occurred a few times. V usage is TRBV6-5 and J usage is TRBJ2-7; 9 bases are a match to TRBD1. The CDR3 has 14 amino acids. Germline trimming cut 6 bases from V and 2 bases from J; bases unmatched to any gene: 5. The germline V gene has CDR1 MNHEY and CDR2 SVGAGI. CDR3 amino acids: CASSGNRGPYEQYF. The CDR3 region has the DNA TGTGCCAGCAGCGGAAACAGGGGGCCCTACGAGCAGTACTTC.

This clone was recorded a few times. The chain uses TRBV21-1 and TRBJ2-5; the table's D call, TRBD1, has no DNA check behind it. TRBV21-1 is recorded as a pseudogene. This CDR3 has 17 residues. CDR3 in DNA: TGTGCCAGCAGCGCCCGGGACAGGGGAAGATGTAGGGAGACCCAGTACTTC. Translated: CASSARDRGRCRETQYF.

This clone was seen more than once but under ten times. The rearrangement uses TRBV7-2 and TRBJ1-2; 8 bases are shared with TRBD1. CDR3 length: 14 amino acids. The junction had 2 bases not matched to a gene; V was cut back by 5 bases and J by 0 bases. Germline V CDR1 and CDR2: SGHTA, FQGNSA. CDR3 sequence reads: CASSATGANYGYTF. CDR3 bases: TGTGCCAGCAGCGCGACAGGGGCTAACTATGGCTACACCTTC.

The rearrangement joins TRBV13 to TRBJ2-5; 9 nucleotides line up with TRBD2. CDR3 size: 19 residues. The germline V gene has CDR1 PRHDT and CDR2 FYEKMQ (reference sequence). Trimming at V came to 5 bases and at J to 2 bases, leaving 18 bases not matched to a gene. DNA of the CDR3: TGTGCCAGCAGCGCTGGGCTAGCGGGGCCAAAGACGTCGCAAGAGACCCAGTACTTC. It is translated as CASSAGLAGPKTSQETQYF.

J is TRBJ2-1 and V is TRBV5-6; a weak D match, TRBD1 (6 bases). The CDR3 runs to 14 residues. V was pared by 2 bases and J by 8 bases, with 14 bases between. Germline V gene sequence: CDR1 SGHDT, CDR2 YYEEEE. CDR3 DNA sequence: TGTGCCAGCAGCTTTATACAGGGTGGAGATGAGCAGTTCTTC. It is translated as CASSFIQGGDEQFF. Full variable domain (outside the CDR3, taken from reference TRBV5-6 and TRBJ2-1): DAGVTQSPTHLIKTRGQQVTLRCSPKSGHDTVSWYQQALGQGPQFIFQYYEEEERQRGNFPDRFSGHQFPNYSSELNVNALLLGDSALYLCASSFIQGGDEQFFGPGTRLTVL.

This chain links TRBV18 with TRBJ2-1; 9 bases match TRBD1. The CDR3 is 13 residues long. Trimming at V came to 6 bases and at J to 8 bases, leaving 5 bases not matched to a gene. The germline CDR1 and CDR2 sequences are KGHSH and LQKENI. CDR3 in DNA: TGTGCCAGCTCCCCCGGGACAGGGTATGAGCAGTTCTTC. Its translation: CASSPGTGYEQFF.

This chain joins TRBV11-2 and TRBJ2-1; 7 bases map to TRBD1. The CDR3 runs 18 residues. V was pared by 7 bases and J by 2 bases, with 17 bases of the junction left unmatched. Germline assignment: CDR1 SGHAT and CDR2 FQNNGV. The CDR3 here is CASTSLGQGVITYNEQFF. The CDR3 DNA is TGTGCCAGCACCTCCCTGGGGCAGGGGGTGATTACCTACAATGAGCAGTTCTTC.

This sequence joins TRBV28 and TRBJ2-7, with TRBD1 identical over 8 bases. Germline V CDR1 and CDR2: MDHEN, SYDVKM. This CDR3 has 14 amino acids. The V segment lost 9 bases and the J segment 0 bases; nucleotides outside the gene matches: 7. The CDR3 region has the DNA TGTGCCAGTACACCTACAGGGGGCTCCTACGAGCAGTACTTC. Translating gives CASTPTGGSYEQYF.

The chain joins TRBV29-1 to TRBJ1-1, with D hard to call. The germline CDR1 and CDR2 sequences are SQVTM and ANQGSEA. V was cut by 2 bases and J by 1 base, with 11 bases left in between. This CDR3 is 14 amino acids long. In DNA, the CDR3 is TGCAGCGTTGAATCGGCAAGAGGGAACACTGAAGCTTTCTTT. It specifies CSVESARGNTEAFF.